These 20 T cell receptor beta chains came from one sample sequenced in a study of shared clonotypes between healthy human individuals. TCRdb's copy holds only in-frame clones and misses some; the assay was immunoSEQ multiplex PCR. The data contain 550,000 to 750,000 clones, roughly 95% of them singletons. Positively selected for CCR7, the CD45RO-negative cells used as naive CD8 cells excluded terminally differentiated effector memory CD45RA+ cells. Sequenced material: naive CD8+ T cells sorted from blood. These receptors came from a woman aged 25 to 39 in good health.

The chain links TRBV28 to TRBJ1-5, with TRBD1 identical over 8 bases. V lost 5 bases, J lost 7 bases, and 13 bases stayed unmatched. Germline V gene lookup returns CDR1 MDHEN and CDR2 SYDVKM. This CDR3 has 16 residues. The CDR3 is CASSLPGTGFSQPQHF. The DNA of the CDR3 is TGTGCCAGCAGTCTACCCGGGACAGGATTTTCCCAGCCCCAGCATTTT.

Details on this clone: The identical CDR3 is also encoded by other nucleotide sequences in the sample. The V call is TRBV7-9, the J call TRBJ1-1; D is uncertain. The CDR3 extends over 12 amino acids. Trimming removed 8 bases from V and 1 base from J, with 8 bases in between. Looked up from germline, CDR1 is SEHNR and CDR2 is FQNEAQ (reference sequence). The CDR3 loop reads CASSWGNTEAFF. The CDR3 DNA follows: TGTGCCAGCTCGTGGGGGAACACTGAAGCTTTCTTT.

The CDR3 region has the DNA TGTGCCACCAGCAATTTAGGGACTAGTAGTATTGGTGAGCAGTTCTTC. It is translated as CATSNLGTSSIGEQFF. The chain couples TRBV15 to TRBJ2-1; TRBD2 aligns across 8 bases. The CDR3 spans 16 residues. J was trimmed by 9 bases and V by 4 bases; bases with no gene match: 14. Germline V gene data show CDR1 as LNHNV and CDR2 as YYDKDF (reference sequence).

The chain recombines TRBV7-9 with TRBJ2-5; D could derive from TRBD1 or TRBD2 (5 bases each). CDR3 length: 15 residues. V was shortened by 5 bases and J by 5 bases, with 18 bases between the two germline ends. The V gene's germline CDR1 is SEHNR and CDR2 FQNEAQ (reference sequence). The chain's CDR3 is CASSQVLGTGETQYF. The DNA for the CDR3 is TGTGCCAGCAGCCAGGTTTTGGGGACGGGGGAGACCCAGTACTTC. Filled out from reference TRBV7-9 and TRBJ2-5, the complete variable domain reads DTGVSQNPRHKITKRGQNVTFRCDPISEHNRLYWYRQTLGQGPEFLTYFQNEAQLEKSRLLSDRFSAERPKGSFSTLEIQRTEQGDSAMYLCASSQVLGTGETQYFGPGTRLLVL.

This chain connects TRBV11-2 to TRBJ1-1; no firm D call. The CDR3 consists of 13 residues. In germline, CDR1 is SGHAT, CDR2 FQNNGV. The germline V and J ends were trimmed by 5 bases and 1 base, with 8 bases remaining between them. In nucleotides, the CDR3 is TGTGCCAGCAGCCCCCCACCGAACACTGAAGCTTTCTTT. Residues: CASSPPPNTEAFF.

The chain has TRBV19 and TRBJ2-7, with 10 bases fitting TRBD2. The germline V gene has CDR1 LNHDA and CDR2 SQIVND (reference sequence). With V trimmed by 4 bases and J by 0 bases, 15 bases remained unmatched. The CDR3 runs to 19 residues. The CDR3 DNA reads as TGTGCCAGTAGTACCTGGGGTCTAGCGGGAGTCCCGAGCTCCTACGAGCAGTACTTC. Translating it yields CASSTWGLAGVPSSYEQYF.

The count of this clone is one. This rearrangement joins TRBV4-1 to TRBJ2-5, with 11 positions matching TRBD2. The better agreement between TRBJ2-7 and the DNA end casts doubt on the J call. The length of the CDR3 is 15 residues. Looked up from germline, CDR1 is MGHRA and CDR2 is YSYEKL. The CDR3 loop is CASSPGTSGSYEQYF. CDR3 DNA: TGCGCCAGCAGCCCCGGGACTAGCGGATCCTACGAGCAGTACTTC.

The DNA of the CDR3 is TGTGCCAGCACGGAAGAATACTTTGGAAACACCATATATTTT. Its translation is CASTEEYFGNTIYF. The rearrangement joins TRBV28 to TRBJ1-3; D ambiguous. Germline CDR1 MDHEN, CDR2 SYDVKM. The CDR3 is 14 amino acids. Trimming removed 7 bases from V and 3 bases from J, with 13 bases in between.

CDR3 amino acids: CASSLEGPGLTDTQYF. DNA of the CDR3: TGTGCCAGCAGCTTAGAGGGTCCGGGGCTTACAGATACGCAGTATTTT. V usage is TRBV7-8 and J usage is TRBJ2-3, with D perhaps matching TRBD1 or TRBD2 (5 bases each). The V and J ends lost 1 base and 3 bases respectively, with 14 bases between them. Germline loops: CDR1 SGHVS, CDR2 FQNEAQ. The CDR3 has 16 residues.

This chain links TRBV4-1 with TRBJ2-1; D uncertain. Trimming took off 0 bases at V and 5 bases at J, with 14 bases between the two ends. Germline values: CDR1 MGHRA, CDR2 YSYEKL. The CDR3 extends over 16 amino acids. CDR3 sequence: CASSQDLWNSNNEQFF. CDR3 bases: TGCGCCAGCAGCCAAGATCTTTGGAACTCGAACAATGAGCAGTTCTTC.

V gene TRBV27 combines with J gene TRBJ2-7, with 7 bases matching TRBD2. The CDR3 contains 16 residues. V dropped 5 bases and J dropped 2; count of bases not matched to a gene: 12. The germline CDR1 and CDR2 sequences are MNHEY and SMNVEV (reference sequence). The CDR3 DNA reads as TGTGCCAGCAGTCCATCGGTGGGGGGGAGAACCTACGAGCAGTACTTC. Translated: CASSPSVGGRTYEQYF.

V usage is TRBV9 and J usage is TRBJ2-5; D is undetermined. V shed 0 bases and J shed 2 bases, with 11 bases lying between them. Germline CDR1 is SGDLS and CDR2 is YYNGEE. The CDR3 extends over 15 amino acids. The CDR3 bases are TGTGCCAGCAGCGTAGAGGGAAAGATGCAAGAGACCCAGTACTTC. Translated: CASSVEGKMQETQYF.

This chain joins TRBV13 and TRBJ1-2; D may be TRBD1 (6 bases). The CDR3 contains 16 residues. V was pared by 1 base and J by 7 bases, with 19 bases between. Germline-derived CDR1 and CDR2 are PRHDT and FYEKMQ (reference sequence). Here the CDR3 DNA reads TGTGCCAGCAGCTTAGTTGGGACATCGGAATCTGGTGGCTACACCTTC. It is translated as CASSLVGTSESGGYTF.

The CDR3 DNA reads as TGTGCCAGCAGCCCCAGGGGACTAGCGGGAGTCTACAATGAGCAGTTCTTC. Translating it yields CASSPRGLAGVYNEQFF. The chain carries TRBV13 and TRBJ2-1; 14 bases align to TRBD2. V shed 5 bases and J 3 bases; nucleotides not matched to a gene: 6. The CDR3 runs 17 residues. Germline V gives CDR1 PRHDT, CDR2 FYEKMQ (reference sequence). Full variable domain (rest looked up from reference TRBV13 and TRBJ2-1): AAGVIQSPRHLIKEKRETATLKCYPIPRHDTVYWYQQGPGQDPQFLISFYEKMQSDKGSIPDRFSAQQFSDYHSELNMSSLELGDSALYFCASSPRGLAGVYNEQFFGPGTRLTVL.

The chain is built from TRBV29-1 and TRBJ2-1; weak D call: TRBD1 (6 bases). The V end lost 7 bases, the J end lost 4 bases, and 20 bases lay between the germline ends. This CDR3 has 15 amino acids. Germline V gene data show CDR1 as SQVTM and CDR2 as ANQGSEA. CDR3 residues: CSAVGGGISYNEQFF. The CDR3 nucleotides are TGCAGCGCAGTTGGGGGCGGAATAAGTTACAATGAGCAGTTCTTC.

This clone appeared once. The rearrangement joins TRBV7-9 to TRBJ2-5, with 9 bases lining up with TRBD2. The CDR3 covers 15 residues. Germline values: CDR1 SEHNR, CDR2 FQNEAQ (reference sequence). V shed 5 bases and J 5 bases; nucleotides not matched to a gene: 9. The CDR3 DNA follows: TGTGCCAGCAGCCCCAGACTAGCGGAAGGGGAGACCCAGTACTTC. Encoded protein: CASSPRLAEGETQYF.

V usage is TRBV7-9 and J usage is TRBJ2-1; maybe TRBD1 (5 bases). Per germline, CDR1 SEHNR and CDR2 FQNEAQ (reference sequence). This CDR3 has 13 residues. V lost 0 bases and J 5 bases, leaving 5 bases between the germline ends. The CDR3 is CASSLAGHNEQFF. In DNA form, the CDR3 reads TGTGCCAGCAGCTTAGCGGGGCACAATGAGCAGTTCTTC.

Written as DNA, the CDR3 is TGTGCCAGCAGCTCCCTTGTAACCCGACAGGGGGAAAAGTTGGTAAGCAATCAGCCCCAGCATTTT. Its protein product is CASSSLVTRQGEKLVSNQPQHF. V usage is TRBV28 and J usage is TRBJ1-5; 9 bases match TRBD1. The length of the CDR3 is 22 residues. The germline gives CDR1 MDHEN, CDR2 SYDVKM. After removal of 6 bases from V and 1 base from J, the junction contained 25 bases not matched to a gene.

Only one count was recorded for this clone. The chain uses TRBV5-4 and TRBJ2-7; D not certain. The V gene lost 4 bases and the J gene lost 7 bases, with 9 bases spanning the gap. CDR1 is SGHNT and CDR2 is YYREEE in the germline V gene (reference sequence). This CDR3 has 11 residues. CDR3 bases: TGTGCCAGCAGCGGATCAGGAGAGCAGTACTTC. Protein product: CASSGSGEQYF. Complete variable domain (other parts from reference TRBV5-4 and TRBJ2-7): ETGVTQSPTHLIKTRGQQVTLRCSSQSGHNTVSWYQQALGQGPQFIFQYYREEENGRGNFPPRFSGLQFPNYSSELNVNALELDDSALYLCASSGSGEQYFGPGTRLTVT.

The rearrangement joins TRBV15 to TRBJ1-5; D remains ambiguous. CDR3 length equals 12 residues. Per the germline V gene, CDR1 is LNHNV and CDR2 is YYDKDF (reference sequence). V was pared by 0 bases and J by 7 bases, with 4 bases between. The CDR3 loop reads CATSRDSQPQHF. In DNA, the CDR3 is TGTGCCACCAGCAGAGACAGCCAGCCCCAGCATTTT.